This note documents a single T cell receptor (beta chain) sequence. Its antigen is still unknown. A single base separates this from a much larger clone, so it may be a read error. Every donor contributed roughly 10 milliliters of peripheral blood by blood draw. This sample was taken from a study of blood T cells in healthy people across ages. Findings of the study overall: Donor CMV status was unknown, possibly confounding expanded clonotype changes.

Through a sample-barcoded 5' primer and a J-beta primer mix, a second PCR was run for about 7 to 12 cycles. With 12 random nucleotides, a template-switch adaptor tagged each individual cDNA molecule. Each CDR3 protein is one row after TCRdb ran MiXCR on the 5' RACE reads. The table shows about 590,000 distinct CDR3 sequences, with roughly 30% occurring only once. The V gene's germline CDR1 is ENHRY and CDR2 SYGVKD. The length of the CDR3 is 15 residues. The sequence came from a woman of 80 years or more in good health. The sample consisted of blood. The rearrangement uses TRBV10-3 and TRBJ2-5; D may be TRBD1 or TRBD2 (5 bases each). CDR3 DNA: TGTGCCGTCAGTGTGGGGGTTATCCCCCAAGAGACCCAGTACTTC. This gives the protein CAVSVGVIPQETQYF.